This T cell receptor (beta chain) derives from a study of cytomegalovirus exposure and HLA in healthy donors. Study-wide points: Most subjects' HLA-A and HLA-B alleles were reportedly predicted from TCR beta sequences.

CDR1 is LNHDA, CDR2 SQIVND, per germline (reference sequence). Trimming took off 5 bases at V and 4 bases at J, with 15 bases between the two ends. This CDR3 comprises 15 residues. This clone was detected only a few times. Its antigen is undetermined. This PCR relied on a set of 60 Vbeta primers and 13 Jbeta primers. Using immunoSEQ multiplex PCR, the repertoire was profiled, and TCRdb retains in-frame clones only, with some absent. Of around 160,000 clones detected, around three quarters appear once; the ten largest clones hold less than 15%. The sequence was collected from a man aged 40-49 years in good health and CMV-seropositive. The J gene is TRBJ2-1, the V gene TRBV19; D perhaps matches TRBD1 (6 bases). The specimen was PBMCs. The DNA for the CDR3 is TGTGCCAGTAGTTCCTTTGGACAGAGTTACAATGAGCAGTTCTTC. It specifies CASSSFGQSYNEQFF.